This T cell receptor (beta chain) was captured in a study of early T cells in non-severe SARS-CoV-2 infection. This clonotype was seen repeatedly, ten times or more. V was pared by 5 bases and J by 6 bases, with 0 bases of the junction left unmatched. The germline CDR1 and CDR2 sequences are MNHEY and SVGEGT. The CDR3 is 13 residues long. Unique molecular identifiers were added to individual cDNA molecules. TCRdb processed the 5' RACE reads anew with MiXCR; each CDR3 protein has one entry. Of about 81,000 distinct CDR3 sequences in the sample, around 6% were seen once. The sequence came from an adult who was a healthcare worker with PCR-confirmed SARS-CoV-2 infection or an uninfected control (not recorded which). The chain is built from TRBV6-2 or TRBV6-3 and TRBJ2-2, with 10 bases aligning to TRBD2. The sample comprised whole blood. CDR3 DNA sequence: TGTGCCAGCAGTAGCGGGGGGGCCGGGGAGCTGTTTTTT. The encoded protein is CASSSGGAGELFF.